The next 13 T cell receptor beta chains were all read from a single sample in a study of T cell responses to AZD1222 COVID-19 vaccine. Data came from immunoSEQ multiplex PCR; TCRdb stores just in-frame clones and leaves some out. This table has 70,000 to 90,000 clones, roughly 90% appearing once. The sample consisted of peripheral blood, taken on day 0 of AZD1222 vaccination. These receptors were obtained from an adult in good health.

The V and J genes are TRBV24-1 and TRBJ2-1; D uncertain. CDR3 length: 13 amino acids. CDR1 and CDR2 (germline): KGHDR, SFDVKD. V was shortened by 3 bases and J by 6 bases, with 8 bases between the two germline ends. CDR3 residues: CATSDRDSNEQFF. The CDR3 DNA follows: TGTGCCACCAGTGATAGGGATTCCAATGAGCAGTTCTTC.

The V call is TRBV11-2, the J call TRBJ1-1; TRBD1 is a possible D gene (6 bases). Germline CDR1 and CDR2: SGHAT and FQNNGV. The CDR3 is 15 amino acids. V was shortened by 3 bases and J by 4 bases, with 15 bases between the two germline ends. DNA of the CDR3: TGTGCCAGCAGCTTTGGGGGGCTGGGTAGCACTGAAGCTTTCTTT. Protein sequence: CASSFGGLGSTEAFF.

The J gene is TRBJ1-4, the V gene TRBV4-1; D uncertain. Trimming cost V 0 bases and J 4 bases, with 9 bases left between them. Germline loops: CDR1 MGHRA, CDR2 YSYEKL. CDR3 length: 15 residues. The CDR3 sequence is CASSQDGRLNEKLFF. Written as DNA, the CDR3 is TGCGCCAGCAGCCAAGATGGACGGCTTAATGAAAAACTGTTTTTT.

The chain couples TRBV2 to TRBJ1-4; TRBD1 aligns across 9 bases. With 5 bases clipped from V and 5 bases from J, the junction kept 3 bases outside the gene matches. Germline values: CDR1 SNHLY, CDR2 FYNNEI. CDR3 length: 14 residues. This CDR3 reads CASSRGQGNEKLFF. The CDR3 bases are TGTGCCAGCAGTCGGGGACAGGGAAATGAAAAACTGTTTTTT.

The chain couples TRBV27 to TRBJ1-2; D is possibly TRBD1 (5 bases). There are 14 residues in the CDR3. CDR1 is MNHEY and CDR2 is SMNVEV in the germline V gene (reference sequence). Trimming left V 2 bases short and J 2 bases short, with 9 bases between. The CDR3 DNA reads TGTGCCAGCAGTTTACGGGCAGGGAACTATGGCTACACCTTC. Translation: CASSLRAGNYGYTF.

The chain couples TRBV5-5 to TRBJ1-1; no reliable D call. Germline V CDR1 and CDR2: SGHKS, YYEKEE (reference sequence). V lost 0 bases and J 1 base, leaving 13 bases between the germline ends. This CDR3 region has 16 residues. The CDR3 here is CASSLGWSPGNTEAFF. CDR3 coding DNA: TGTGCCAGCAGCTTGGGGTGGTCGCCGGGGAACACTGAAGCTTTCTTT.

V gene TRBV7-8 combines with J gene TRBJ2-1; D gene unclear. V was shortened by 2 bases and J by 3 bases, with 11 bases between the two germline ends. The CDR3 length is 15 residues. Germline CDR1 reads SGHVS; CDR2 reads FQNEAQ. The CDR3 loop reads CASSLQVLDYNEQFF. In nucleotides, the CDR3 is TGTGCCAGCAGCTTACAGGTCCTGGACTACAATGAGCAGTTCTTC.

The sample holds a few counts of this clone. V usage is TRBV2 and J usage is TRBJ1-1; 7 bases match TRBD1. This CDR3 region has 13 residues. The germline V gene has CDR1 SNHLY and CDR2 FYNNEI. The V segment lost 10 bases and the J segment 2 bases; nucleotides outside the gene matches: 7. CDR3 region: CATQGQINTEAFF. The CDR3 bases are TGTGCCACCCAGGGACAGATAAACACTGAAGCTTTCTTT.

V gene TRBV4-1 combines with J gene TRBJ1-2, with a possible D match to TRBD1 (5 bases). CDR1 MGHRA and CDR2 YSYEKL come from the germline V gene. Trimming removed 0 bases at V and 3 bases at J, with 11 bases between. The CDR3 consists of 15 residues. The CDR3 sequence: CASSQDQGPYYGYTF. The CDR3 DNA follows: TGCGCCAGCAGCCAAGACCAGGGACCCTACTATGGCTACACCTTC.

This chain joins TRBV18 and TRBJ2-5; D could derive from TRBD1 or TRBD2 (6 bases each). Between the trimmed V and J ends, which lost 1 base and 5 bases, there was a span of 11 bases. CDR1 and CDR2 (germline): KGHSH, LQKENI. The length of the CDR3 is 14 residues. The CDR3 here is CASSPQGGRETQYF. CDR3 bases: TGTGCCAGCTCACCACAGGGGGGTCGGGAGACCCAGTACTTC.

This clone has just one count. The chain uses TRBV7-9 and TRBJ1-2; no definite D call. Trimming shortened V by 1 base and J by 9 bases, and 12 bases separated the two germline ends. The CDR3 loop spans 13 amino acids. The germline gives CDR1 SEHNR, CDR2 FQNEAQ (reference sequence). The CDR3 spells CASSLDTVMSYTF. The CDR3 DNA is TGTGCCAGCAGCTTAGATACAGTGATGAGCTACACCTTC.

V usage is TRBV18 and J usage is TRBJ1-2, with 9 bases fitting TRBD1. Germline V gene lookup returns CDR1 KGHSH and CDR2 LQKENI. The CDR3 is 14 residues long. The trim removed 0 bases at V and 8 bases at J, leaving 4 bases unmatched. CDR3 nucleotide sequence: TGTGCCAGCTCACCACCGGGGGACAGGGTAGGCTACACCTTC. As protein: CASSPPGDRVGYTF.

The genes are TRBV9 and TRBJ2-2, with D tentatively TRBD1 or TRBD2 (6 bases each). The V and J ends lost 0 bases and 4 bases respectively, with 13 bases between them. The CDR3 is made up of 16 amino acids. Looked up from germline, CDR1 is SGDLS and CDR2 is YYNGEE. CDR3 protein: CASSVGWGAGTGELFF. The CDR3 DNA sequence: TGTGCCAGCAGCGTAGGCTGGGGGGCGGGCACCGGGGAGCTGTTTTTT.